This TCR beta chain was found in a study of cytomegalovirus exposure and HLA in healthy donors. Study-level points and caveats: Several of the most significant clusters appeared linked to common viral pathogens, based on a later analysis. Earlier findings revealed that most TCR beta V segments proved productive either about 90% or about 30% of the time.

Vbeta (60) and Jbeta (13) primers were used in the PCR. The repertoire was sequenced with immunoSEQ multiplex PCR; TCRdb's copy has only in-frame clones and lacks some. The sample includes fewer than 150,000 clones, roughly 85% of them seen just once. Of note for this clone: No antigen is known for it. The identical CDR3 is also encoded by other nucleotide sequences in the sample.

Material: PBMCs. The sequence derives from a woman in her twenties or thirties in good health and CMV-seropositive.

CDR3 nucleotides: TGTGCCAGCAGCGTAACGGGAGGGTACAATGAGCAGTTCTTC. Residues: CASSVTGGYNEQFF. The V and J genes are TRBV9 and TRBJ2-1; 8 bases line up with TRBD2. Germline CDR1 is SGDLS and CDR2 is YYNGEE. Losses at the gene ends were 1 base for V and 4 bases for J; bases not matched to a gene: 1. This CDR3 comprises 14 residues.